Sequencing of this TCR beta chain was carried out in a study of blood T cell repertoires in COVID-19. Study context: Samples came from the United States, Italy and Spain, spanning acute and convalescent COVID-19.

Clones were read by immunoSEQ multiplex PCR, and TCRdb kept only the in-frame ones, dropping some. The sample yields about 140,000 clones, approximately 84% seen once. This CDR3 has 13 amino acids. Germline assignment: CDR1 MNHEY and CDR2 SMNVEV (reference sequence). The V segment lost 5 bases and the J segment 2 bases; nucleotides outside the gene matches: 2. The sequenced sample was peripheral blood. V gene TRBV27 combines with J gene TRBJ1-2, with 7 bases that match TRBD1. The origin of this receptor is a human donor with acute or convalescent COVID-19. The donor label of this sample is uncertain. The CDR3 here is CASSPTGNYGYTF. The CDR3 coding sequence is TGTGCCAGCAGTCCGACAGGGAACTATGGCTACACCTTC.